Sequencing of this T cell receptor (beta chain) was carried out in a study of blood T cell repertoires in COVID-19. Study-level information: Sites in the United States, Italy and Spain provided acute and convalescent COVID-19 samples. Sources were T cells, B-cell-depleted T cells, or PBMCs; the material itself was cDNA or gDNA.

Germline V gives CDR1 MDHEN, CDR2 SYDVKM. The CDR3 totals 15 residues. After removal of 4 bases from V and 4 bases from J, the junction contained 3 bases not matched to a gene. Authors' methods: Nucleated cell number was recorded as an estimate derived from reference gene primer amplification. Generated by immunoSEQ multiplex PCR, the TCRdb table keeps only in-frame clones and is missing some. The V and J calls and clone size were taken over from that table, and D and trimming were inferred from the DNA. Altogether about 58,000 clones are present, about 88% being singletons, with the ten largest covering roughly 8.4%.

The rearrangement uses TRBV28 and TRBJ2-1, with 11 positions matching TRBD2. Sequenced input: peripheral blood. The source is a woman in her 70s with active COVID-19. The CDR3 nucleotides read TGTGCCAGCAGTTGGGGACTAGCGGATTACAATGAGCAGTTCTTC. It translates to CASSWGLADYNEQFF.